Presented here are 11 T cell receptor beta chains from one specimen sequenced in a study of T cell changes during pregnancy in multiple sclerosis (dated by TCRdb to about 2019). The library was built by means of the immunoSEQ multiplex PCR assay. TCRdb holds this immuneACCESS table with in-frame rearrangements only. Some clones are missing; in checked studies, unresolved V genes explain under half, and the rest has no known cause. This sample holds more than 50,000 clones; about 92% were observed only once. About 3.1% of the sample belongs to the ten largest clones. The material sequenced was peripheral blood, taken in the first trimester of pregnancy. All receptors come from a female donor in good health, enrolled as a control in a pregnancy study.

The chain couples TRBV11-3 to TRBJ2-3; 7 positions agree with TRBD2. CDR1 and CDR2 from the germline V gene are SGHNT and YENEEA. V was pared by 5 bases and J by 4 bases, with 12 bases of the junction left unmatched. The CDR3 extends over 16 amino acids. CDR3 region: CASSPEGGRTADTQYF. CDR3 nucleotide sequence: TGTGCCAGCAGCCCTGAAGGCGGGAGAACTGCAGATACGCAGTATTTT. The whole variable domain, filled in from reference TRBV11-3 and TRBJ2-3, reads EAGVVQSPRYKIIEKKQPVAFWCNPISGHNTLYWYLQNLGQGPELLIRYENEEAVDDSQLPKDRFSAERLKGVDSTLKIQPAELGDSAVYLCASSPEGGRTADTQYFGPGTRLTVL.

V gene TRBV5-4 combines with J gene TRBJ1-6; 9 positions match TRBD1. CDR1 is SGHNT and CDR2 is YYREEE in the germline V gene (reference sequence). CDR3 size: 14 residues. The V gene end was trimmed by 5 bases and the J gene end by 7 bases; junction bases not matched to a gene: 4. The CDR3 coding sequence is TGTGCCAGCAGTTCGGGACAGGGAAATTCACCCCTCCACTTT. Translated: CASSSGQGNSPLHF.

This chain connects TRBV7-9 to TRBJ1-5; TRBD1 agrees at 7 bases. The CDR3 totals 13 residues. Losses at the gene ends were 5 bases for V and 4 bases for J; bases not matched to a gene: 2. CDR1 and CDR2 from the germline V gene are SEHNR and FQNEAQ (reference sequence). The CDR3 here is CASSQGQNQPQHF. Written as DNA, the CDR3 is TGTGCCAGCAGCCAGGGACAGAATCAGCCCCAGCATTTT. The whole variable domain, remainder taken from reference TRBV7-9 and TRBJ1-5, is DTGVSQNPRHKITKRGQNVTFRCDPISEHNRLYWYRQTLGQGPEFLTYFQNEAQLEKSRLLSDRFSAERPKGSFSTLEIQRTEQGDSAMYLCASSQGQNQPQHFGDGTRLSIL.

The J gene is TRBJ2-5, the V gene TRBV28; TRBD1 matches at 7 bases. The DNA matches TRBJ2-7 better at its end, which makes the J call doubtful. Germline loops: CDR1 MDHEN, CDR2 SYDVKM. This CDR3 has 15 residues. CDR3 sequence (DNA): TGTGCCAGCCGTCTTGGGGACAGCCCTTTCTACGAGCAGTACTTC. As protein: CASRLGDSPFYEQYF.

The J gene is TRBJ2-2, the V gene TRBV4-3; a weak D match, TRBD2 (5 bases). The V end lost 0 bases, the J end lost 3 bases, and 11 bases lay between the germline ends. The CDR3 is 16 residues long. Germline CDR1 and CDR2: LGHNA and YSLEER. CDR3 protein: CASSQDRRRHTGELFF. CDR3 coding DNA: TGCGCCAGCAGCCAAGATCGGAGGAGACACACCGGGGAGCTGTTTTTT.

This chain connects TRBV5-6 to TRBJ1-2; 8 nucleotides agree with TRBD1. The CDR3 is made up of 13 amino acids. CDR1 and CDR2 (germline): SGHDT, YYEEEE. The V and J ends lost 4 bases and 7 bases, in that order; junction bases with no gene match: 6. The CDR3 sequence: CASSTPGGRGYTF. The CDR3 DNA is TGTGCCAGCAGCACCCCAGGGGGCCGTGGCTACACCTTC.

The rearrangement uses TRBV5-5 and TRBJ2-1; possibly TRBD1 for D (6 bases). Germline assignment: CDR1 SGHKS and CDR2 YYEKEE (reference sequence). The CDR3 contains 14 residues. Between the trimmed V and J ends, which lost 6 bases and 1 base, there was a span of 11 bases. CDR3 in amino acids: CASTRTVSYNEQFF. CDR3 in DNA: TGTGCCAGCACCCGGACAGTTTCCTACAATGAGCAGTTCTTC.

This chain uses TRBV7-3 with TRBJ2-3, with TRBD2 matching 8 bases. Germline CDR1 and CDR2: SGHTA and FQGTGA. The CDR3 covers 16 residues. The V and J ends lost 2 bases and 5 bases, in that order; junction bases with no gene match: 9. The CDR3 sequence is CASSLVHGGDQDTQYF. The CDR3, as DNA: TGTGCCAGCAGCTTAGTCCACGGGGGGGACCAAGATACGCAGTATTTT.

The chain has TRBV11-2 and TRBJ1-2; D uncertain. Trimming shortened V by 7 bases and J by 4 bases, and 22 bases separated the two germline ends. CDR1 and CDR2 (germline): SGHAT, FQNNGV. This CDR3 has 16 amino acids. CDR3 nucleotide sequence: TGTGCCAGCACCTACGACGACGCTCGGCGGATCTATGGCTACACCTTC. It specifies CASTYDDARRIYGYTF.

The rearrangement links TRBV7-9 to TRBJ1-1, with D tentatively TRBD1 (5 bases). Per the germline V gene, CDR1 is SEHNR and CDR2 is FQNEAQ (reference sequence). CDR3 length equals 15 residues. The germline V and J ends were trimmed by 3 bases and 3 bases, with 14 bases remaining between them. CDR3 bases: TGTGCCAGCAGCTTCAGGGAAATAGGAGACACTGAAGCTTTCTTT. The encoded protein is CASSFREIGDTEAFF.

The chain is built from TRBV7-5 and TRBJ1-2; no DNA check was done on the table's D call, TRBD1. TRBV7-5 is described as a pseudogene. This CDR3 contains 13 residues. The CDR3 DNA reads TGTGTCAGAAGAGCAGGGGGAGGCTATGGCTACACCTTC. Its translation: CVRRAGGGYGYTF.